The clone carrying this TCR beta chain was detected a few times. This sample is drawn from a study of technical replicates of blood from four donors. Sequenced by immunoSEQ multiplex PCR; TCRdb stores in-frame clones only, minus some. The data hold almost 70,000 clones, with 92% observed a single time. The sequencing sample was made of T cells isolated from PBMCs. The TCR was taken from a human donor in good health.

The CDR3 nucleotides read TGTGCCAGCAGCAGGACTGAAGAAGAAGCTTTCTTT. This translates into CASSRTEEEAFF. This chain links TRBV5-4 with TRBJ1-1; D remains unclear. V lost 4 bases and J lost 8, with 12 bases in between. The germline V gene has CDR1 SGHNT and CDR2 YYREEE (reference sequence). The CDR3 is 12 amino acids.